This entry describes one T cell receptor (beta chain). At one of its ends the junction is not consistent with the germline gene, which may arise from a read error. These data come from a study of T cells after yellow fever vaccination. Each CDR3 protein is one row after TCRdb ran MiXCR on the 5' RACE reads. The sample yields approximately 300,000 distinct CDR3 sequences, about 10% seen once. The V gene's germline CDR1 is SNHLY and CDR2 FYNNEI. The CDR3 totals 14 residues. The J gene is TRBJ1-6, the V gene TRBV2; no definite D call. The specimen comprised CD4+ T cells sorted from PBMCs, sampled 45 days after the yellow fever booster vaccination. This clonotype originated in a young man who received the YFV17D yellow fever vaccine. The CDR3 sequence is CASCEGPYNSPLHF. Here the CDR3 DNA reads TGTGCCAGCTGTGAAGGACCTTATAATTCACCCCTCCACTTT.